This T cell receptor (beta chain) came from a study of cytomegalovirus exposure and HLA in healthy donors. Study context: The 90 to 150 validation repertoires, a later analysis reported, used the same platform as the approximately 670 repertoires from the first cohort.

The study, taken as a whole, reports: Cytomegalovirus association was assigned to approximately 160 TCR beta chains. In vitro checks showed that a few CMV-associated chains really do target CMV antigens.

Generated by immunoSEQ multiplex PCR, the TCRdb table keeps only in-frame clones and is missing some. The table records roughly 200,000 clones, about 89% of them present only once. The V and J ends lost 8 bases and 1 base, in that order; junction bases with no gene match: 14. Germline V lookup: CDR1 MDHEN, CDR2 SYDVKM. The CDR3 covers 17 residues. As for this clone: Its antigen remains unidentified.

Donors were drawn from the approximately 120-subject validation cohort, separate from the approximately 680-subject first cohort. This TCR was recovered from a man under 40 in good health and CMV-seropositive. The gene calls are TRBV28 and TRBJ1-3, with TRBD1 matching 7 bases. The sequenced material came from PBMCs. As DNA, the CDR3 is TGTGCCAGCTCCGTGGGGAGGGGGCACTTTTCTGGAAACACCATATATTTT. Its translation is CASSVGRGHFSGNTIYF.